A few counts support the clone carrying this T cell receptor beta chain. This sample was taken from a study of blood T cell repertoires in COVID-19. Study background: Both acute and convalescent COVID-19 samples were obtained from the United States, Italy and Spain. T cells, B-cell-depleted T cells, or PBMCs provided the cDNA or gDNA that served as material.

Participant-reported clinical history was the basis for cohort assignment. Shortly before study entry, within 2 weeks, exposed participants had met a COVID-19 case. This table comes from immunoSEQ multiplex PCR, and its TCRdb copy is limited to in-frame clones, with some not included. This sample has about 320,000 clones; around 85% occur once, and the top ten carry 1.5% to 2%. This receptor was obtained from a woman aged 30 to 39 who had been exposed to COVID-19. The sequenced sample was PBMCs or T cells enriched from blood (not recorded which).

CDR3 nucleotide sequence: TGCGCCAGCAGCTCACCGGGACAGTGGTATGGCTACACCTTC. This gives the protein CASSSPGQWYGYTF. The rearrangement links TRBV5-1 to TRBJ1-2; 7 positions match TRBD1. The CDR3 runs 14 residues. From germline, CDR1 is SGHRS and CDR2 YFSETQ. V shed 3 bases, J shed 5 bases, and the junction held 7 bases outside the gene matches.